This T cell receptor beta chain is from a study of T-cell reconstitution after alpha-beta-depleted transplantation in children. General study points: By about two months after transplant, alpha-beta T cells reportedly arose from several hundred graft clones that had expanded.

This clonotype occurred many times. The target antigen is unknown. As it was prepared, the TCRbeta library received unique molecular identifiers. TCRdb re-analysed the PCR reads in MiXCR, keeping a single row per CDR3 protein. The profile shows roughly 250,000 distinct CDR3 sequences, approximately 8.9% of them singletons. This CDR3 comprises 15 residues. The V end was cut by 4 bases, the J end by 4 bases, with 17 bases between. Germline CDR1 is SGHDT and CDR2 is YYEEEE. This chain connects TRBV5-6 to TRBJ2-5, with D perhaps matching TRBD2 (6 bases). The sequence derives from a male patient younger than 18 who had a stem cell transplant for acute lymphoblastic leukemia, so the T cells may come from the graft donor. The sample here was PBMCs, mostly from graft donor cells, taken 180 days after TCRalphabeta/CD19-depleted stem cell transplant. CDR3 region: CASSRRVMGGETQYF. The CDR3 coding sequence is TGTGCCAGCAGCCGACGGGTTATGGGGGGAGAGACCCAGTACTTC.